This is a list of T cell receptor beta chains from one sample in a study of cytomegalovirus exposure and HLA in healthy donors. The table came from immunoSEQ multiplex PCR; TCRdb's copy has only in-frame clones and leaves some out. The sample holds some 130,000 clones, approximately 80% seen once. Sequenced: PBMCs. Receptor source: a man under 40 in good health and CMV-seropositive. Each CDR3 is given with its conserved first and last residue. The order of the fields is J gene, D gene, clone size, V gene, CDR3 DNA, CDR3 protein. A D gene is named only where the DNA matches it firmly. Size tells how often a clone was seen (once, few, many) or the class of an expanded clone, and some rows leave it out.

>TRBJ2-1|TRBD2|NA|TRBV5-4
TGTGCCAGCAGCCCGGGACTAGCGGGAGAAACCCCCTACAATGAGCAGTTCTTC
CASSPGLAGETPYNEQFF
>TRBJ2-7|NA|NA|TRBV18
TGTGCCAGCTCACCACCTTCCCGCGGTACCTACGAGCAGTACTTC
CASSPPSRGTYEQYF
>TRBJ1-4|NA|NA|TRBV6-5
TGTGCCAGCAGTTACGGCGGGACAACTAATGAAAAACTGTTTTTT
CASSYGGTTNEKLFF
>TRBJ2-7|TRBD1|NA|TRBV27
TGTGCCAGCAGTCGGGACAGGGGATCCTACGAGCAGTACTTC
CASSRDRGSYEQYF
>TRBJ2-1|TRBD2|NA|TRBV5-1
TGCGCCAGCAGCCCGGGACTAGCGACGCGGAATGAGCAGTTCTTC
CASSPGLATRNEQFF
>TRBJ2-1|TRBD2|once|TRBV18
TGTGCCAGCTCACCTCCAGGGACTAGCGGAGCCTACAATGAGCAGTTCTTC
CASSPPGTSGAYNEQFF
>TRBJ2-1|TRBD2|NA|TRBV7-3
TGTGCCAGCAGCTTAACTCGGGGACTAGCGGGGTACAATGAGCAGTTCTTC
CASSLTRGLAGYNEQFF
>TRBJ1-3|NA|many|TRBV12-5
TGTGCTAGTGGCGCCGGGACACCTTTTGGAAACACCATATATTTT
CASGAGTPFGNTIYF
>TRBJ1-5|TRBD1|NA|TRBV7-2
TGTGCCAGCAGCTTCCAGGGGGATCAGCCCCAGCATTTT
CASSFQGDQPQHF
>TRBJ2-7|TRBD2|NA|TRBV9
TGTGCCAGCAGCGTAGGGGCGGGAGGACTTCCCTACGAGCAGTACTTC
CASSVGAGGLPYEQYF
>TRBJ1-6|TRBD1|NA|TRBV9
TGTGCCAGCAGCGTAGGGGACAGAACACATTCACCCCTCCACTTT
CASSVGDRTHSPLHF
>TRBJ1-1|NA|NA|TRBV7-2
TGTGCCAGCGACCGAGGCTCGGGCACTGAAGCTTTCTTT
CASDRGSGTEAFF
>TRBJ2-7|NA|NA|TRBV5-1
TGCGCCAGCAGCCCTTCCCCCGGGACTGGTCAGGAGCAGTACTTC
CASSPSPGTGQEQYF
>TRBJ2-3|NA|NA|TRBV5-4
TGTGCCAGCAGCTTGGCTGCAGGGGCAGATACGCAGTATTTT
CASSLAAGADTQYF
>TRBJ1-2|NA|once|TRBV6-6
TGTGCCAGCAGTTACTCGTCCGGGGTAGAAGGCTACACCTTC
CASSYSSGVEGYTF
>TRBJ1-2|NA|few|TRBV10-3
TGTGCCATAGCTGCGGGGGGCGGTCTTGTCGGCTACACCTTC
CAIAAGGGLVGYTF
>TRBJ2-2|TRBD2|once|TRBV7-8
TGTGCCAGCAGCTTAGGGACGGGAGCGGGAGAAAGCGGGGAGCTGTTTTTT
CASSLGTGAGESGELFF
>TRBJ2-2|TRBD2|few|TRBV4-2
TGTGCCAGCAGCCAAGAATTACTAGCGGGACGCACCGGGGAGCTGTTTTTT
CASSQELLAGRTGELFF
>TRBJ2-5|NA|NA|TRBV5-1
TGCGCCAGCAGCGTACAGGGAGCGGCAGAGACCCAGTACTTC
CASSVQGAAETQYF
>TRBJ2-3|TRBD2|NA|TRBV5-1
TGCGCCAGCAGGTTACTAGCGGACACAGATACGCAGTATTTT
CASRLLADTDTQYF
>TRBJ2-1|TRBD2|NA|TRBV27
TGTGCCAGCAGTTTATGGCGTATGGCGGGGGGGCCTCATGAGCAGTTCTTC
CASSLWRMAGGPHEQFF
>TRBJ2-7|TRBD2|many|TRBV6-1
TGTGCCAGCAGTGAAGGGGGGGGGATTGTCGACGAGCAGTACTTC
CASSEGGGIVDEQYF
>TRBJ2-7|TRBD2|NA|TRBV2
TGTGCCAGCAGCGATCGGGGGGAGGACGAGCAGTACTTC
CASSDRGEDEQYF
>TRBJ1-3|TRBD1|NA|TRBV5-1
TGCGCCAGCAGCTTGGGTCACAGGGGCTCTGGAAACACCATATATTTT
CASSLGHRGSGNTIYF
>TRBJ2-3|NA|once|TRBV7-2
TGTGCCAGCAGCTTAGCGAGTGGGGGGGCCTCCGCGACAGATACGCAGTATTTT
CASSLASGGASATDTQYF
>TRBJ1-3|NA|NA|TRBV20-1
TGCAGTGCTAGAACAGGAAACACCATATATTTT
CSARTGNTIYF